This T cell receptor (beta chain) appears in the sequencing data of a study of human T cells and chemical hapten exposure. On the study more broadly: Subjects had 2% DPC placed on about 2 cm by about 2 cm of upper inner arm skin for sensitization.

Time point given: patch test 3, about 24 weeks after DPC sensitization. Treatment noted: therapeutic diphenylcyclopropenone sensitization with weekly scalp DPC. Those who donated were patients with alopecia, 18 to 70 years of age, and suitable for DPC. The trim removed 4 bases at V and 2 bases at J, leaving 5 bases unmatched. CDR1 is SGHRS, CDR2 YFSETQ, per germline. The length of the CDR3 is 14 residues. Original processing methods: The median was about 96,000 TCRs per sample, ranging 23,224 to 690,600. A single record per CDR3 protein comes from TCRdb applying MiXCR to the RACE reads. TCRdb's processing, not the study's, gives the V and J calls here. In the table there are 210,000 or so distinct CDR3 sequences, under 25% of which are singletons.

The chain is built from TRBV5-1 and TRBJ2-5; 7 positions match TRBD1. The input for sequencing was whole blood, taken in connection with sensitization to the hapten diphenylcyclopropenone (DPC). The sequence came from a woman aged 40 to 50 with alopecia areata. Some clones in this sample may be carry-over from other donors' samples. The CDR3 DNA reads TGCGCCAGCAGCCCGGGACAGCGGCAAGAGACCCAGTACTTC. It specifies CASSPGQRQETQYF. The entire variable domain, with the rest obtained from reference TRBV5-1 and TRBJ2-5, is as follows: KAGVTQTPRYLIKTRGQQVTLSCSPISGHRSVSWYQQTPGQGLQFLFEYFSETQRNKGNFPGRFSGRQFSNSRSEMNVSTLELGDSALYLCASSPGQRQETQYFGPGTRLLVL.